Listed below are T cell receptor beta chains from one sample, sequenced in a study of patients and donors after allogeneic stem cell transplantation. TCRdb reprocessed the RT-PCR reads with MiXCR, giving one entry per CDR3 protein. Of 25,000 to 30,000 distinct CDR3 sequences listed, over 7% are singletons. The sample comprised blood, either unsorted or a sorted T cell fraction (not recorded which). The receptor source for this set is a human donor who was either an allogeneic HSCT recipient or a stem cell or donor lymphocyte infusion donor (not recorded which). It is not recorded whose cells these are; they may come from a transplant donor. The conserved cysteine and the conserved F or W are not part of the CDR3 here. A D gene is named only where the DNA matches it firmly. Not every row has a clone size; where given, it reads once, few, many or a size class.

clone_size	v_call	d_call	j_call	cdr3_aa
few	TRBV18	NA	TRBJ2-7	ASSPDSYEQY
many	TRBV20-1	TRBD2	TRBJ2-3	SASGLVLSADTQY
many	TRBV24-1	NA	TRBJ1-2	ATSDGIRNYGYT
NA	TRBV20-1	TRBD1	TRBJ1-4	SARDNRGPNEKLF
many	TRBV27	NA	TRBJ2-1	ATSLDPAYNEQF
NA	TRBV4-2	TRBD2	TRBJ2-3	ASSQDSVLAVTTDTQY
many	TRBV15	TRBD1	TRBJ1-4	ATSRALRDSLNEKLF
many	TRBV29-1	NA	TRBJ1-3	SVREGALSGNTIY
NA	TRBV7-9	TRBD1	TRBJ2-1	ASTIGQGSYNEQF
NA	TRBV9	NA	TRBJ1-2	ASSVEASTGYT
NA	TRBV6-1	NA	TRBJ1-3	ASRTSSGNTIY
NA	TRBV6-2/TRBV6-3	TRBD2	TRBJ2-3	ASSVLRGGPDTQY
NA	TRBV21-1	NA	TRBJ1-2	ASSTPPPFLRTRSNYGYT
many	TRBV7-9	TRBD1	TRBJ1-1	ASSFGQATTEAF
many	TRBV28	NA	TRBJ2-5	ASSPGRETQY
NA	TRBV19	NA	TRBJ1-2	ASIPRVGYGYT
many	TRBV7-2	TRBD2	TRBJ2-7	ASSSRGLAGVAEQY
many	TRBV10-2	NA	TRBJ1-3	ASMTEPSGNTIY
many	TRBV19	NA	TRBJ1-6	ASSLSRGGSPLH
few	TRBV4-1	TRBD1	TRBJ1-5	ASSQEEGTGNQPQH
NA	TRBV7-9	NA	TRBJ2-7	ASSLDRISYEQY
many	TRBV7-9	NA	TRBJ1-1	ASSPYSEAF
NA	TRBV9	TRBD2	TRBJ2-3	ASSVGTSGGPDTQY
few	TRBV28	TRBD1	TRBJ2-5	ASTSLGQGQETQY
many	TRBV6-1	NA	TRBJ2-7	ASSEGGRGFYEQY
NA	TRBV10-1	TRBD1	TRBJ2-1	ASSGTGVVGSYNEQF
medium-sized	TRBV29-1	TRBD1	TRBJ2-2	SVVILDRADTGELF
many	TRBV10-3	NA	TRBJ2-3	AISDADTQY
many	TRBV24-1	NA	TRBJ2-3	ATSAGLKQY
many	TRBV6-1	TRBD1	TRBJ1-1	ASSLTGPQDTEAF
few	TRBV5-5	TRBD1	TRBJ2-7	ASSLTGGPPEYEQY
many	TRBV7-9	NA	TRBJ2-6	ASSLDTNSGANVLT
many	TRBV10-1	NA	TRBJ1-1	ASSFNREGEAF
many	TRBV10-3	NA	TRBJ1-2	AISDGYGYT
many	TRBV28	NA	TRBJ2-3	ASSLCGDTQY
NA	TRBV20-1	TRBD1	TRBJ2-4	SARDGQGIAKNIQY
few	TRBV5-1	NA	TRBJ1-5	ASSLDINQPQH
few	TRBV12-3/TRBV12-4	NA	TRBJ2-1	ASSSQGGYNEQF
many	TRBV21-1	NA	TRBJ2-1	ASSKDPTCQGGAYNEQF
many	TRBV7-3	TRBD1	TRBJ1-6	ASSRQGGGSPLH
many	TRBV5-1	NA	TRBJ1-1	ASSLGFRGEKAF
many	TRBV3-1	NA	TRBJ2-2	ASSQEFRTGELF
many	TRBV7-8	NA	TRBJ2-2	ASSFKRGTGELF
many	TRBV10-1	NA	TRBJ2-3	ASSESPWSPQNTQY
NA	TRBV6-1	TRBD1	TRBJ2-5	ASRRTGGAQTQY